Listed here are 12 T cell receptor beta chains from one sample, sequenced in a study of T cell repertoires in cytomegalovirus infection. Antigens of these TCRs are unknown. One entry per CDR3 protein results from TCRdb running MiXCR on the reads. The sample has some 480,000 distinct CDR3 sequences; about 33% are singletons. The input for sequencing was cultured PBMCs, taken from culture after CMV antigen stimulation. The receptors were gathered from a human donor in good health (CMV status not recorded). Some clones in this sample may be carry-over from other donors' samples.

This chain joins TRBV2 and TRBJ2-3; 8 bases align to TRBD2. Germline-derived CDR1 and CDR2 are SNHLY and FYNNEI. The length of the CDR3 is 13 residues. The V and J ends lost 4 bases and 9 bases, in that order; junction bases with no gene match: 6. CDR3 nucleotide sequence: TGTGCCAGCAGTGTTGTAGCGGGAAGGACGCAGTATTTT. The encoded protein is CASSVVAGRTQYF. Looking up the rest from reference TRBV2 and TRBJ2-3 gives the full variable domain: EPEVTQTPSHQVTQMGQEVILRCVPISNHLYFYWYRQILGQKVEFLVSFYNNEISEKSEIFDDQFSVERPDGSNFTLKIRSTKLEDSAMYFCASSVVAGRTQYFGPGTRLTVL.

The chain is built from TRBV6-2 or TRBV6-3 and TRBJ2-2; 12 nucleotides line up with TRBD1. The CDR3 is made up of 19 amino acids. Per germline, CDR1 MNHEY and CDR2 SVGEGT. With V trimmed by 7 bases and J by 3 bases, 15 bases remained unmatched. In DNA, the CDR3 is TGTGCCAGCAACTCAAGGGACAGGGGGCGCGAGGTTCACACCGGGGAGCTGTTTTTT. Its protein is CASNSRDRGREVHTGELFF.

This clonotype was recorded many times. The V call is TRBV7-2, the J call TRBJ2-5, with D maybe TRBD1 (5 bases). The CDR3 covers 14 residues. Trimming left V 2 bases short and J 5 bases short, with 12 bases between. Germline loops: CDR1 SGHTA, CDR2 FQGNSA. The CDR3 reads CASSLSGLGETQYF. CDR3 bases: TGTGCCAGCAGCTTATCAGGGCTCGGGGAGACCCAGTACTTC.

The V and J genes are TRBV7-6 and TRBJ2-5; unclear D gene. Trimming shortened V by 4 bases and J by 4 bases, and 10 bases separated the two germline ends. Germline V lookup: CDR1 SGHVS, CDR2 FNYEAQ. The length of the CDR3 is 13 residues. Here the CDR3 reads CASSSSLRETQYF. The CDR3 nucleotides are TGTGCCAGCAGCTCGTCCCTAAGAGAGACCCAGTACTTC.

V and J are TRBV7-3 and TRBJ2-1, with D perhaps matching TRBD2 (5 bases). This CDR3 has 13 amino acids. Deletions cut 2 bases from V and 7 bases from J, with 9 bases between. Germline CDR1 reads SGHTA; CDR2 reads FQGTGA. This CDR3 is CASSLSRENEQFF. The DNA for the CDR3 is TGTGCCAGCAGCTTATCCCGGGAAAATGAGCAGTTCTTC.

The chain carries TRBV18 and TRBJ2-1; 7 bases are a match to TRBD1. CDR3 size: 17 residues. The germline V gene encodes CDR1 KGHSH and CDR2 LQKENI. V dropped 5 bases and J dropped 8; count of bases not matched to a gene: 18. The CDR3 here is CASSSIPGQQPNDEQFF. The CDR3 DNA reads TGTGCCAGCTCATCAATACCGGGACAGCAACCTAACGATGAGCAGTTCTTC. Supplemented by reference TRBV18 and TRBJ2-1, the full variable domain reads NAGVMQNPRHLVRRRGQEARLRCSPMKGHSHVYWYRQLPEEGLKFMVYLQKENIIDESGMPKERFSAEFPKEGPSILRIQQVVRGDSAAYFCASSSIPGQQPNDEQFFGPGTRLTVL.

The V and J genes are TRBV12-3 or TRBV12-4 and TRBJ1-1; TRBD1 agrees at 7 bases. This CDR3 is built from 14 residues. J lost 6 bases, V lost 7 bases, and 11 bases had no gene match. CDR3 in DNA: TGTGCCAGCACCTCTACGACAGGGCTCGCTGAAGCTTTCTTT. Its translation: CASTSTTGLAEAFF.

This chain links TRBV10-2 with TRBJ2-1, with no clear D. Trimming left V 3 bases short and J 3 bases short, with 9 bases between. CDR1 is WSHSY and CDR2 is SAAADI in the germline V gene. The CDR3 consists of 14 residues. The CDR3 is CASSDHRLYNEQFF. The CDR3 DNA follows: TGCGCCAGCAGTGACCATAGGCTCTACAATGAGCAGTTCTTC.

This chain uses TRBV19 with TRBJ1-2, with 7 bases matching TRBD1. V was pared by 5 bases and J by 1 base, with 7 bases of the junction left unmatched. The V gene's germline CDR1 is LNHDA and CDR2 SQIVND (reference sequence). This CDR3 is built from 15 residues. CDR3 residues: CASSDRAKDNYGYTF. DNA of the CDR3: TGTGCCAGTAGTGACAGGGCAAAGGATAACTATGGCTACACCTTC.

CDR3 sequence reads: CASSFGQRENHEQYF. CDR3 in DNA: TGTGCCAGCAGTTTCGGACAGCGGGAAAACCACGAGCAGTACTTC. This chain connects TRBV12-3 or TRBV12-4 to TRBJ2-7; tentative D call: TRBD2 (7 bases). Trimming pared 3 bases from V and 5 bases from J, leaving 17 bases between. The CDR3 totals 15 residues.

This chain links TRBV20-1 with TRBJ1-6; TRBD1 might be the D (6 bases). The CDR3 runs 16 residues. The germline V and J ends were trimmed by 5 bases and 3 bases, with 17 bases remaining between them. Germline V gene lookup returns CDR1 DFQATT and CDR2 SNEGSKA (reference sequence). DNA of the CDR3: TGCAGTGCTCCAGGGGCAGGGTCAAACTATAATTCACCCCTCCACTTT. Its protein is CSAPGAGSNYNSPLHF.

V is TRBV7-2 and J is TRBJ2-5; D may correspond to TRBD1 or TRBD2 (5 bases each). Trimming shortened V by 5 bases and J by 1 base, and 14 bases separated the two germline ends. This CDR3 is 15 amino acids long. Per germline, CDR1 SGHTA and CDR2 FQGNSA. The CDR3 sequence: CASSLQEGRQETQYF. The CDR3 nucleotides are TGTGCCAGCAGCCTCCAAGAGGGACGCCAAGAGACCCAGTACTTC.